These T cell receptor beta chains were read from a single sample in a study of blood T cells in healthy people across ages. TCRdb re-called the 5' RACE reads with MiXCR, one entry per CDR3 protein. The sample has some 670,000 distinct CDR3 sequences; 45% to 60% are singletons. Sequencing used blood. These receptors all come from a woman older than 75 in good health. Both conserved end residues are part of each CDR3. The D gene is left open where the match is weak. Size values are once, few and many counts, or a class for expanded clones, and some rows have none.

V	size	J	D	DNA	CDR3
TRBV7-9	once	TRBJ1-5	TRBD1	TGTGCCAGCAGCCGGGACAGCGCGCACAATCAGCCCCAGCATTTT	CASSRDSAHNQPQHF
TRBV7-6	NA	TRBJ2-1	NA	TGTGCCAGCAGCTTAGGGCCTGGATACGGGGACAATGAGCAGTTCTTC	CASSLGPGYGDNEQFF
TRBV3-1	NA	TRBJ1-4	NA	TGTGCCAGCAGCCAAGTCCGGGAGGGAGGAAAACTGTTTTTT	CASSQVREGGKLFF
TRBV9	many	TRBJ2-1	TRBD2	TGTGCCAGCAGGGGATCCGGGACTAGCAACAATGAGCAGTTCTTC	CASRGSGTSNNEQFF
TRBV12-5	NA	TRBJ2-5	NA	TGTGCTAGTGGTTTGGGCAACCAAGAGACCCAGTACTTC	CASGLGNQETQYF
TRBV20-1	NA	TRBJ2-5	TRBD2	TGCAGTGCTAGAGATGTCGCTAGCGGGGGTCCCCAAGAGACCCAGTACTTC	CSARDVASGGPQETQYF
TRBV11-2	once	TRBJ2-3	TRBD2	TGTGCCAGCAGCCCCGCTCAGGGACTAGCGGGAGGTGGGACGCAGTATTTT	CASSPAQGLAGGGTQYF
TRBV3-1	many	TRBJ2-1	TRBD2	TGTGCCAGCAGCCACAGTACTAGCGGGAGTACCAATGAGCAGTTCTTC	CASSHSTSGSTNEQFF
TRBV10-3	many	TRBJ1-1	NA	TGTGCCATCGCTATAAGGGGGAACACTGAAGCTTTCTTT	CAIAIRGNTEAFF
TRBV20-1	NA	TRBJ2-1	TRBD2	TGCAGTGCTAGAGGTCATATGGGACTAGCGGGAAGGAGCTCCTACAATGAGCAGTTCTTC	CSARGHMGLAGRSSYNEQFF
TRBV27	NA	TRBJ1-1	NA	TGTGCCAGCAGCTTTAGCCAGGGGGAAGCTTTCTTT	CASSFSQGEAFF
TRBV27	many	TRBJ2-6	NA	TGTGCCAGCAGTTTATTGTCCCCCGTTGGGGTACCCAACGTCCTGACTTTC	CASSLLSPVGVPNVLTF
TRBV7-9	NA	TRBJ2-7	NA	TGTGCCAGCAGCGGGGCCCACGAGCAGTACTTC	CASSGAHEQYF
TRBV28	NA	TRBJ2-7	TRBD2	TGTGCCAGCACCTCCCGGGGGGACGAGCAGTACTTC	CASTSRGDEQYF